Sequencing of this T cell receptor (beta chain) was carried out in a study of beta chain features in type 1 diabetes. Sequenced material consisted of expressed TCRB transcripts (all of the isolated RNA was reverse transcribed). Naive, central memory and regulatory T cell samples averaged about 3.3 million immunoSEQ reads each. TCRdb keeps only in-frame clones here, not all; method: immunoSEQ multiplex PCR. The sample gives around 400,000 clones, around 12% of which show up once; 0.017% is in the top ten. Study observations and caveats: Patients with type 1 diabetes showed fewer VDJ junction insertions and more deletions. A definitive answer on HLA type influencing TCRB rearrangement was not reached here.

This CDR3 region has 15 residues. The V gene lost 2 bases and the J gene lost 8 bases, with 18 bases spanning the gap. Germline values: CDR1 MDHEN, CDR2 SYDVKM. On this clone itself: Its antigen is not known.

The source is a man aged 18 to 29 in good health. The genes are TRBV28 and TRBJ2-5; D may be TRBD2 (5 bases). Sequencing used naive CD4+ T cells from blood. The CDR3 DNA sequence: TGTGCCAGCAGTTTACAGATCGGACGGGATGGAACCCAGTACTTC. Its protein product is CASSLQIGRDGTQYF.